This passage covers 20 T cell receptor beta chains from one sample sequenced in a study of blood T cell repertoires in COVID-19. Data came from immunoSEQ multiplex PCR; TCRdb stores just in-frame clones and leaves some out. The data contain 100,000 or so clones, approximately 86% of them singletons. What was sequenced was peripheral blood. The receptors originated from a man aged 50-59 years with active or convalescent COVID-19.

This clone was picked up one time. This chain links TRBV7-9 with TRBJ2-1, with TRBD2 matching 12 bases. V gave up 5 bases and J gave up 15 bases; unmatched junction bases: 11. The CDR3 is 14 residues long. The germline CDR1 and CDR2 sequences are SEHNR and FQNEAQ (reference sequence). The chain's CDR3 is CASSNLAGGPVPFF. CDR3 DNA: TGTGCCAGCAGCAACCTAGCGGGAGGGCCTGTCCCGTTCTTC.

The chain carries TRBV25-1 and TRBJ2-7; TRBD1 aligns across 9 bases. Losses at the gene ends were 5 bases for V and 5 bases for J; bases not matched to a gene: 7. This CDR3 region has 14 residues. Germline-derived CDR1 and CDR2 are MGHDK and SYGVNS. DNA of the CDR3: TGTGCCAGCAGTCCAACAGGGGGCCGCGACGAGCAGTACTTC. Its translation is CASSPTGGRDEQYF.

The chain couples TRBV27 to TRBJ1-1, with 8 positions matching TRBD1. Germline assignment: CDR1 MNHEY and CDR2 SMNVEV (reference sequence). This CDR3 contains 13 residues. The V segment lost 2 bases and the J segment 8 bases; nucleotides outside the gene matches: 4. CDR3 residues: CASSLRPGGEAFF. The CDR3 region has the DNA TGTGCCAGCAGTTTACGGCCAGGGGGCGAAGCTTTCTTT.

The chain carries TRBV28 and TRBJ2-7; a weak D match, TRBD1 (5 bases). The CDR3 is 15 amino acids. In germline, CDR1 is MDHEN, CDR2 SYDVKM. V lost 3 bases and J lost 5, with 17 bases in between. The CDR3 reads CASSLGQAVRNEQYF. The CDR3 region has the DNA TGTGCCAGCAGTTTGGGGCAGGCCGTTAGGAACGAGCAGTACTTC.

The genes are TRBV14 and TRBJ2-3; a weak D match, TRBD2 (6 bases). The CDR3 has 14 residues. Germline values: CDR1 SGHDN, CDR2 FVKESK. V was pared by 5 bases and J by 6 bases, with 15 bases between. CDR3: CASSWGLLGDTQYF. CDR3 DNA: TGTGCCAGCAGCTGGGGACTCCTAGGGGATACGCAGTATTTT. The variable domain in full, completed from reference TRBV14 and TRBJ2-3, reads EAGVTQFPSHSVIEKGQTVTLRCDPISGHDNLYWYRRVMGKEIKFLLHFVKESKQDESGMPNNRFLAERTGGTYSTLKVQPAELEDSGVYFCASSWGLLGDTQYFGPGTRLTVL.

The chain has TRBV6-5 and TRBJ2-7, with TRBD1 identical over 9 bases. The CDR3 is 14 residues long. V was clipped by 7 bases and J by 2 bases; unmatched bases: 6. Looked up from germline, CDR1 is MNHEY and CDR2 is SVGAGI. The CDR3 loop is CASNPDRGAYEQYF. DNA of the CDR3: TGTGCCAGCAATCCCGACAGGGGGGCCTACGAGCAGTACTTC.

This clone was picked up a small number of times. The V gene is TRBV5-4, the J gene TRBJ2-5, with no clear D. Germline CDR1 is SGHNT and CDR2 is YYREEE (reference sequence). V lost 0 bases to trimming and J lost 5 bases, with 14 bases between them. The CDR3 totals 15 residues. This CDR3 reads CASSLGVTPGETQYF. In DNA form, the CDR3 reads TGTGCCAGCAGCTTGGGAGTAACTCCCGGGGAGACCCAGTACTTC.

CDR3 nucleotide sequence: TGTGCCAGCAGTGAAGCTCTTTACACAGATACGCAGTATTTT. Translating gives CASSEALYTDTQYF. The rearrangement uses TRBV2 and TRBJ2-3, with unresolved D. This CDR3 contains 14 residues. The V end was cut by 0 bases, the J end by 2 bases, with 6 bases between. Germline CDR1 reads SNHLY; CDR2 reads FYNNEI.

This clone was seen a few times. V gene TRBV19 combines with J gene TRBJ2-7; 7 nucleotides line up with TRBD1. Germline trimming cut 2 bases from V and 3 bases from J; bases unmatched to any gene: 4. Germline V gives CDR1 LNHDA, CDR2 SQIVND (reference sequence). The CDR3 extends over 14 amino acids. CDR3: CASSIQGTVYEQYF. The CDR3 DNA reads TGTGCCAGTAGTATACAAGGGACAGTCTACGAGCAGTACTTC.

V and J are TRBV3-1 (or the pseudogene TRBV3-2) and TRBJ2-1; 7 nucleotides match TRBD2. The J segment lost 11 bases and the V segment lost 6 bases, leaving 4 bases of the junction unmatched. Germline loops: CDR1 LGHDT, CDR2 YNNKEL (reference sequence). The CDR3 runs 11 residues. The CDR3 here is CASRASGKQFF. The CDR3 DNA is TGTGCCAGCAGGGCTAGCGGAAAGCAGTTCTTC.

The CDR3 region is CASSSRMLAGSGTDTQYF. DNA of the CDR3: TGTGCCAGCAGTTCTCGGATGCTAGCGGGATCTGGAACAGATACGCAGTATTTT. The genes are TRBV7-9 and TRBJ2-3; TRBD2 matches at 9 bases. The CDR3 runs to 18 residues. V was pared by 6 bases and J by 3 bases, with 16 bases of the junction left unmatched. Germline CDR1 reads SEHNR; CDR2 reads FQNEAQ (reference sequence). The variable domain in full, completed from reference TRBV7-9 and TRBJ2-3, reads DTGVSQNPRHKITKRGQNVTFRCDPISEHNRLYWYRQTLGQGPEFLTYFQNEAQLEKSRLLSDRFSAERPKGSFSTLEIQRTEQGDSAMYLCASSSRMLAGSGTDTQYFGPGTRLTVL.

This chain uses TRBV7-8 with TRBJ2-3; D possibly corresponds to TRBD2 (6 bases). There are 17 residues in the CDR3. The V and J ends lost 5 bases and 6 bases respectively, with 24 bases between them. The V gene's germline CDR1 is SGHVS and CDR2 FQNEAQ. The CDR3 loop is CASSTSGTGHWNDTQYF. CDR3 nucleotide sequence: TGTGCCAGCAGCACATCCGGGACTGGGCACTGGAATGATACGCAGTATTTT.

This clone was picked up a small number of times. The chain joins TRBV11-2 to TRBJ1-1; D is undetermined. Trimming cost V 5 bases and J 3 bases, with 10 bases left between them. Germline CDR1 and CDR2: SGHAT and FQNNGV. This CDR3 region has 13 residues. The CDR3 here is CASSLSGDTEAFF. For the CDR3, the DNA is TGTGCCAGCAGCCTCAGCGGGGACACTGAAGCTTTCTTT. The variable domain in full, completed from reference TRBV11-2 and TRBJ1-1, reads EAGVAQSPRYKIIEKRQSVAFWCNPISGHATLYWYQQILGQGPKLLIQFQNNGVVDDSQLPKDRFSAERLKGVDSTLKIQPAKLEDSAVYLCASSLSGDTEAFFGQGTRLTVV.

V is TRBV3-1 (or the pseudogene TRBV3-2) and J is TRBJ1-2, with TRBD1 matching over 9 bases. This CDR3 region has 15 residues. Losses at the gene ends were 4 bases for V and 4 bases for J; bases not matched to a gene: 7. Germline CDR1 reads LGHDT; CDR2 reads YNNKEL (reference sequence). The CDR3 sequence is CASSPVQGAGYGYTF. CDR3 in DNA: TGTGCCAGCAGCCCGGTACAGGGGGCGGGCTATGGCTACACCTTC.

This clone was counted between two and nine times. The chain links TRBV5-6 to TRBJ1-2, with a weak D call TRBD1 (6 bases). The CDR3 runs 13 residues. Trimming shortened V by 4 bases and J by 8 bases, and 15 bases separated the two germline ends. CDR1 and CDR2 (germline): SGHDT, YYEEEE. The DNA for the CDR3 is TGTGCCAGCAGCATTAGTAACAGGGACGGCTACACCTTC. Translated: CASSISNRDGYTF.

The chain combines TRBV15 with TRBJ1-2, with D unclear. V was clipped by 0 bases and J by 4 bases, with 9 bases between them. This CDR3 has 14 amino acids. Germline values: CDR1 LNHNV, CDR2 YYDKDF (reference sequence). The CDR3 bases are TGTGCCACCAGCAGAGAACCGGGGATCTATGGCTACACCTTC. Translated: CATSREPGIYGYTF.

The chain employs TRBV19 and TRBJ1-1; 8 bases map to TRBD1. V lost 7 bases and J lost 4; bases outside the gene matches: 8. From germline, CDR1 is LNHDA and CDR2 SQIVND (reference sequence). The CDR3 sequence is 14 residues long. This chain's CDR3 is CASTLDRAATEAFF. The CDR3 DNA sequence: TGTGCCAGTACTCTGGACAGGGCGGCCACTGAAGCTTTCTTT.

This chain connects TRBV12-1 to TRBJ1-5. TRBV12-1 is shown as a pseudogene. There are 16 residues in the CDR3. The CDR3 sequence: CASSPGSSESNQPQHF. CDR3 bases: TGTGCCAGCAGCCCTGGGAGCTCGGAGTCGAATCAGCCCCAGCATTTT.

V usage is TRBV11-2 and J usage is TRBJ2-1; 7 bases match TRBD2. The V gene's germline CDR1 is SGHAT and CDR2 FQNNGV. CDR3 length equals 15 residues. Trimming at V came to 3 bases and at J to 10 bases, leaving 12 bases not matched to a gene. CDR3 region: CASSFQAGAPQEQFF. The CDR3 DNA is TGTGCCAGCAGCTTTCAGGCGGGAGCCCCTCAGGAGCAGTTCTTC.

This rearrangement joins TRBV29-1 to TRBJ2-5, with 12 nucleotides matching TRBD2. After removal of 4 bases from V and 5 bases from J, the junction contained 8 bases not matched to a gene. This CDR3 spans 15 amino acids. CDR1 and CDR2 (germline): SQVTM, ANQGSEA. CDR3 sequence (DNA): TGCAGCGTTGGGCCTAGCGGGAGGGCCGGGGAGACCCAGTACTTC. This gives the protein CSVGPSGRAGETQYF.